This T cell receptor (beta chain) derives from a study of tumor-infiltrating lymphocytes in oesophageal squamous cell carcinoma. TCRdb passed the PCR reads through MiXCR, listing each CDR3 protein once. The sample shows about 11,000 distinct CDR3 sequences, roughly 54% of them seen only once. From germline, CDR1 is SGHTA and CDR2 FQGNSA. This CDR3 contains 14 residues. The sequence derives from a male donor with esophageal squamous cell carcinoma. Sequenced sample: esophageal tumor tissue. The J gene is TRBJ2-5, the V gene TRBV7-2; no definite D call. The end of the DNA aligns better with TRBJ2-7, so the J call may be wrong. The CDR3 DNA is TGTGCCAGCAGCTTAGACACGGGTTCCTACGAGCAGTACTTC. It translates to CASSLDTGSYEQYF.